This T cell receptor (beta chain) was identified during a study of monozygotic twins with inflammatory bowel disease. Whole blood served as the source of total RNA, and no T cell sorting took place. The CDR3 loop spans 15 amino acids. A note on this clonotype: The antigen is unknown.

Study-level findings and limits: Compared with healthy twins, IBD patients shared fewer clonotypes with others, especially with disease activity.

There were eight separate reactions per sample in which cDNA was made. Template switching added UMIs carrying a 6-nucleotide sample barcode. From the 5' RACE reads, TCRdb lists one entry per CDR3 protein and no DNA. The sample's table shows about 420,000 distinct CDR3 sequences. The TCR originated in a human donor with ulcerative colitis or Crohn's disease, or a healthy co-twin of an affected twin (not recorded which). Sequencing used blood. The chain has TRBV12-3 or TRBV12-4 and TRBJ2-7; lacking DNA, the TRBD1 call made by TCRdb goes unchecked. The CDR3 loop reads CASSFLSGDPSVQYF.